A single sample gave rise to the 3 T cell receptor beta chains below, sequenced in a study of CD8 T cells in ankylosing spondylitis. TCRdb reprocessed the 5' RACE reads via MiXCR and lists one record per CDR3 protein. The sample holds tens of thousands of distinct CDR3 sequences, approximately 11% seen once. Input material: blood, either unsorted or a sorted T cell fraction (not recorded which). The origin of the receptors is a male donor with ankylosing spondylitis or in good health (not recorded which).

This clonotype was recorded many times. V is TRBV20-1 and J is TRBJ1-5, with D unclear. This CDR3 comprises 13 residues. The germline gives CDR1 DFQATT, CDR2 SNEGSKA (reference sequence). V lost 3 bases and J 3 bases, leaving 9 bases between the germline ends. CDR3 residues: CSASGQDNQPQHF. The CDR3 DNA reads as TGCAGTGCTAGTGGGCAGGACAATCAGCCCCAGCATTTT.

Ten or more counts support this clonotype. The chain couples TRBV7-8 to TRBJ2-1, with 7 bases lining up with TRBD2. Germline loops: CDR1 SGHVS, CDR2 FQNEAQ. Trimming took 7 bases from V and 6 from J; bases not matched to a gene: 21. The CDR3 length is 18 residues. CDR3 sequence: CASTGEGFSRHRLNEQFF. CDR3 sequence (DNA): TGTGCCAGCACCGGGGAGGGATTTAGCCGTCATAGGCTCAATGAGCAGTTCTTC.

The rearrangement links TRBV5-6 to TRBJ2-5; D is perhaps TRBD1 (6 bases). The germline V gene encodes CDR1 SGHDT and CDR2 YYEEEE. This CDR3 spans 14 amino acids. V dropped 4 bases and J dropped 1 base, with 11 bases sitting between them. The CDR3 sequence: CASSKGQTQETQYF. As DNA, the CDR3 is TGTGCCAGCAGCAAAGGACAGACCCAAGAGACCCAGTACTTC.